This TCR beta chain was profiled in a study of blood T cell repertoires in COVID-19 (dated by TCRdb to about 2020). Some background on the complete study: Collaborator samples came from the United States, Italy and Spain and covered acute and convalescent phases of COVID-19. The material from the prospective study consisted of cDNA or gDNA derived from T cells, B-cell-depleted T cells, or PBMCs. The dataset comprised deeply sampled blood TCRbeta repertoires from subjects exposed to, actively infected with, or recovered from COVID-19. The repertoires were released in a freely available public database meant as a resource for research on the immune response to SARS-CoV-2. Samples came from the ongoing ImmuneRACE study (first 160 participants) plus 1,254 subjects from 6 global collaborators. The sample metadata nearly always contained a de-identified subject ID, COVID-19 status, age in years and sex. Where HLA class I and class II types were available, the types were taken from metadata supplied by the sample provider, not from assay-based typing.

TCRbeta CDR3 regions were amplified from genomic DNA by means of the immunoSEQ Assay, a bias-controlled multiplex PCR. The paper's data handling went like this. The number of nucleated cells in each sample was estimated by amplification of reference gene primers within the assay. To quantify the absolute abundance of each unique TCRbeta CDR3 rearrangement, sequence reads were collapsed and filtered. Productive Simpson clonality was computed per sample as the square root of Simpson's diversity index over productive rearrangements. Imported from immuneACCESS, the table was reduced by TCRdb to in-frame sequences with V and J called. These copies leave out some clones; in studies compared against another copy, an unresolved V gene accounts for under half, and the cause of the remainder is not known. V, J and clone size are taken as reported in that table, and D and trimming were inferred from the DNA itself. In all, the sample holds about 210,000 clones, and less than 90% of those were seen once. About 4% of the sample rests with the top ten.

The CDR3 numbers 13 residues from cysteine through phenylalanine. Only CDR3 DNA is held: 39 bases, read in frame from base 1. CDR1 and CDR2 (SNHLY, FYNNEI) derive from the germline V gene. Compared with germline, V lacks 8 bases and J lacks 5 bases; bases without a gene match: 5. Enrolling through a virtual design, the prospective study's participants ranged in age from roughly 18 to 95 years and lived across 24 United States geographic areas. In the prospective study, participants were assigned to cohorts based on the clinical history participants reported in a screening survey and a study questionnaire. Exposed participants had been in contact, within 2 weeks of entering the study, with a person who had a PCR-confirmed or clinician-diagnosed case of COVID-19. Mobile phlebotomists in the prospective study collected whole blood, serum and a nasopharyngeal or oropharyngeal swab from every participant. Additional blood draws and questionnaires over an approximately two-month period could optionally be provided by prospective study participants. Before DNA extraction, blood samples from the prospective study were shipped at room temperature or frozen.

As for this clone: Its cognate antigen has yet to be identified. The record has no base qualities; no much larger clone is one base away.

Here is what the overall study found, with its caveats: Clinical and demographic metadata were provided uncurated, with the amount varying by source and participant.

The chain couples TRBV2 to TRBJ1-4; 7 middle bases align to TRBD1. What was sequenced was PBMCs or T cells enriched from blood (not recorded which). The clonotype comes from a woman in her 30s who had been exposed to COVID-19. This receptor has the CDR3 CASSGQANEKLFF. The DNA sequence reads TGTGCCAGCTCCGGACAGGCCAATGAAAAACTGTTTTTT.